This T cell receptor (beta chain) originates from a study of blood T cell repertoires in COVID-19. J was trimmed by 1 base and V by 2 bases; bases with no gene match: 2. Germline CDR1 SGHDN, CDR2 FVKESK. The CDR3 loop spans 15 amino acids. Sequencing was performed with immunoSEQ multiplex PCR; in TCRdb, only in-frame clones are kept and a portion is missing. The data hold fewer than 150,000 clones, with 85% observed a single time. Sequenced sample: peripheral blood. This chain links TRBV14 with TRBJ2-3; 8 bases line up with TRBD1. The receptor comes from a man aged 40-49 years with acute or convalescent COVID-19. This chain's CDR3 is CASSQMTGGTDTQYF. In DNA, the CDR3 is TGTGCCAGCAGCCAAATGACAGGGGGCACAGATACGCAGTATTTT.